This record covers a single TCR beta chain. Its matching antigen is unknown. V lost 5 bases, J lost 0 bases, and 7 bases stayed unmatched. The CDR3 has 17 residues. Germline V gene data show CDR1 as LNHDA and CDR2 as SQIVND (reference sequence). Produced via immunoSEQ multiplex PCR; TCRdb's table is partial and in-frame only. In the table there are some 180,000 clones, 87% of which are singletons. These data originate in a study of T cell responses to AZD1222 COVID-19 vaccine. Study results and caveats: Most donors were white British, females outnumbered males, and clonal diversity was possibly underestimated. Of spike-specific TCRs, nearly half reportedly target regions left unmutated in variants.

Investigators merged groups given second doses at roughly 4 or roughly 12 weeks. The rearrangement uses TRBV19 and TRBJ2-4, with 10 positions matching TRBD1. The material sequenced was peripheral blood, taken 28 days after the second AZD1222 dose. The clonotype comes from an adult who received the AZD1222 COVID-19 vaccine. The CDR3 region has the DNA TGTGCCAGTAGTCCCATGGACAGGGGGTTAGCCAAAAACATTCAGTACTTC. Translated, it gives CASSPMDRGLAKNIQYF.